Detailed here is one TCR beta chain. The junction differs from germline at one of its ends, possibly a read error. This sample was taken from a study of blood T cells in healthy people across ages. Primers used in a second PCR of about 7 to 12 cycles were a sample-barcoded 5' primer and a J-beta primer mix. In TCRdb, the 5' RACE reads were re-called with MiXCR into one record per CDR3 protein. This sample has hundreds of thousands of distinct CDR3 sequences, with 55% to 70% found just once. This CDR3 has 13 residues. Germline values: CDR1 SGHRS, CDR2 YFSETQ. V is TRBV5-1 and J is TRBJ1-1, with TRBD1 matching 9 bases. The clonotype originates from a man aged 30 to 39 in good health. Sequencing was performed on blood. CDR3 region: CAGSADRGTEAFF. The CDR3 DNA follows: TGCGCCGGCAGCGCGGACAGGGGTACTGAAGCTTTCTTT.